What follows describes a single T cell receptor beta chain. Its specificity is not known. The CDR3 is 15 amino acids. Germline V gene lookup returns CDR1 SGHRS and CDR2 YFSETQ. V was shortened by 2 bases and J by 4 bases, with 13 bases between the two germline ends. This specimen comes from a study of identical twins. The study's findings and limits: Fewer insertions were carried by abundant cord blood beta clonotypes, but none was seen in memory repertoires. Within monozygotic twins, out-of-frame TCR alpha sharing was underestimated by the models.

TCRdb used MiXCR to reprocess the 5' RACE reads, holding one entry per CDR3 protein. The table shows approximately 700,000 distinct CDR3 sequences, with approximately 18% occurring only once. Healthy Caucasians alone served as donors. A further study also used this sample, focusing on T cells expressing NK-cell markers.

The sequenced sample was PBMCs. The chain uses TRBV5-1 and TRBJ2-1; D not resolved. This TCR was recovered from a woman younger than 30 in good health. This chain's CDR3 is CASSLRNGVYNEQFF. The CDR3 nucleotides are TGCGCCAGCAGCTTACGAAACGGAGTATACAATGAGCAGTTCTTC.